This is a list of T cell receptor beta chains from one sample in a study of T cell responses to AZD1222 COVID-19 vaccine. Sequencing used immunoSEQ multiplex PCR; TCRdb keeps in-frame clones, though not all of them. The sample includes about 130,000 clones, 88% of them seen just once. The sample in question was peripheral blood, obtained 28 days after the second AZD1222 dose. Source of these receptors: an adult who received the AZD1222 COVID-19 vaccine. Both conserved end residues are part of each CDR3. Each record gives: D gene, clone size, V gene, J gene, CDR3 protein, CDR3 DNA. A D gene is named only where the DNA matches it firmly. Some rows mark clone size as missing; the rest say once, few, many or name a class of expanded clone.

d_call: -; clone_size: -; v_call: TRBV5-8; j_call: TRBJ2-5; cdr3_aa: CASSLEETQYF; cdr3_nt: TGTGCCAGCAGCTTAGAGGAGACCCAGTACTTC
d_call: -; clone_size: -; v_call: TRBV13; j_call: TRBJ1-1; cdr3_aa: CASSLTGQFMNTEAFF; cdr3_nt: TGTGCCAGCAGCTTAACCGGGCAGTTCATGAACACTGAAGCTTTCTTT
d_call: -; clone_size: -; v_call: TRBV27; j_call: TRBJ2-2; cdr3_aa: CASSLSPAAITGELFF; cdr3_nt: TGTGCCAGCAGTTTATCGCCAGCGGCGATCACCGGGGAGCTGTTTTTT
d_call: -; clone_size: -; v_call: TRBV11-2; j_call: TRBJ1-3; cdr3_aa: CASSLGLGRGPYSGNTIYF; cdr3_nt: TGTGCCAGCAGCTTAGGTTTGGGCAGGGGCCCGTACTCTGGAAACACCATATATTTT
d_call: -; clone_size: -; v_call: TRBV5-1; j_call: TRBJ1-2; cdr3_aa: CASSLGERYGYTF; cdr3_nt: TGCGCCAGCAGCTTGGGGGAGCGCTATGGCTACACCTTC
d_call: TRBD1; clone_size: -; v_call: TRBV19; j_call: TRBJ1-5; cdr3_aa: CASSKGGRGVVDQPQHF; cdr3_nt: TGTGCCAGTAGTAAGGGCGGCAGGGGGGTGGTGGATCAGCCCCAGCATTTT
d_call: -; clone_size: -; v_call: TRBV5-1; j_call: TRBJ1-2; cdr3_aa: CASSVAGLNNYGYTF; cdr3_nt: TGCGCCAGCAGCGTCGCGGGCCTCAATAACTATGGCTACACCTTC
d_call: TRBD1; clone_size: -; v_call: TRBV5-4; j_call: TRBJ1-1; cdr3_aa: CASSSGQGRGGRFTEAFF; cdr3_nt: TGTGCCAGCAGCTCCGGACAGGGTAGGGGGGGACGTTTCACTGAAGCTTTCTTT
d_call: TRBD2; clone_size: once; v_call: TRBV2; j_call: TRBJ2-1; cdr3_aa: CASSPSGRAHNEQFF; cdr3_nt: TGTGCCAGCAGTCCTAGCGGGAGGGCCCACAATGAGCAGTTCTTC
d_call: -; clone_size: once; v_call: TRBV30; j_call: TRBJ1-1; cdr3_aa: CAWSVEGNTEAFF; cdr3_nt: TGTGCCTGGAGTGTGGAGGGGAACACTGAAGCTTTCTTT
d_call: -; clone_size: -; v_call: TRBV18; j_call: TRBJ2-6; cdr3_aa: CASSDNSGANVLTF; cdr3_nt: TGTGCCAGCTCAGACAACTCTGGGGCCAACGTCCTGACTTTC
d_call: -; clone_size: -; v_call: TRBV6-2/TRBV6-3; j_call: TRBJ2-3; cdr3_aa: CASSYPTSGAGVTDTQYF; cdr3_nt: TGTGCCAGCAGTTACCCAACCTCGGGGGCCGGGGTTACAGATACGCAGTATTTT
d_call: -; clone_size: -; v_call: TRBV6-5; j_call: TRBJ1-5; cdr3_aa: CASRSTKGYNQPQHF; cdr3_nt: TGTGCCAGCAGATCCACCAAGGGTTACAATCAGCCCCAGCATTTT
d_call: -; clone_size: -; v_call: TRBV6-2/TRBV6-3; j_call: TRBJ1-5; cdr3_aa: CASSYLDSSQPQHF; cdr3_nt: TGTGCCAGCAGTTACTTGGACAGTTCTCAGCCCCAGCATTTT
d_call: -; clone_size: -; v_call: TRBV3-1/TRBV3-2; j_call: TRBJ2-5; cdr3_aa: CASSQVGSQETQYF; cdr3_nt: TGTGCCAGCAGCCAAGTGGGTAGTCAAGAGACCCAGTACTTC
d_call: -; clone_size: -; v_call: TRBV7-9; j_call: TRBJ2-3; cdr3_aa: CASSNVPLIDTQYF; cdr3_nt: TGTGCCAGCAGCAACGTTCCCCTCATAGATACGCAGTATTTT
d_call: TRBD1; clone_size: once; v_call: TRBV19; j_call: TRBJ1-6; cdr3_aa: CASSETGPPAPLHF; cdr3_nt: TGTGCCAGTAGCGAGACAGGGCCACCGGCACCCCTCCACTTT
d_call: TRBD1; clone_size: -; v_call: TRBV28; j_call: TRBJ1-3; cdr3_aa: CASSLRDRDGNTIYF; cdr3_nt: TGTGCCAGCAGTTTACGGGACAGGGATGGAAACACCATATATTTT
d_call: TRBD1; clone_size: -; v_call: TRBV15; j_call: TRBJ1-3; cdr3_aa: CATSRGRRTGGFTSGNTIYF; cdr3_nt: TGTGCCACCAGCAGGGGTCGTAGGACAGGGGGCTTTACCTCTGGAAACACCATATATTTT
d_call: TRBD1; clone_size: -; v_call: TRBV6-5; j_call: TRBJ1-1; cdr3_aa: CSTSGGKGTEAFF; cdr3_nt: TGTTCAACCTCAGGGGGGAAGGGTACTGAAGCTTTCTTT
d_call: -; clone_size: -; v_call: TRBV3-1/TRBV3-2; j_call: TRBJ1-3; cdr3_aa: CASSRDTTSGNTIYF; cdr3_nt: TGTGCCAGCAGCCGGGACACGACGTCTGGAAACACCATATATTTT
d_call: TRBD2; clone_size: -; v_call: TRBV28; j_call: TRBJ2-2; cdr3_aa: CASSPLGGRVNTGELFF; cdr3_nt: TGTGCCAGCAGTCCCCTAGGCGGGAGGGTGAACACCGGGGAGCTGTTTTTT
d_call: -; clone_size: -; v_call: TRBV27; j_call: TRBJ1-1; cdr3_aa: CASSFQGWNTEAFF; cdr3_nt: TGTGCCAGCAGTTTCCAGGGGTGGAACACTGAAGCTTTCTTT
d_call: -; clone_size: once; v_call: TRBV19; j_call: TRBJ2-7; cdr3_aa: CASSTQGGDYEQYF; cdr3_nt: TGTGCCAGTAGTACCCAGGGCGGGGATTACGAGCAGTACTTC
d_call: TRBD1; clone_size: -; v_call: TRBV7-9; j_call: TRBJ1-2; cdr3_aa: CASSPGTGAGYTF; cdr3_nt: TGTGCCAGCAGCCCCGGGACAGGGGCTGGCTACACCTTC
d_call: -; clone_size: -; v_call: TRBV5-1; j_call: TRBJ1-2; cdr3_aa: CASSWTYTYGYTF; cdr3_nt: TGCGCCAGCAGCTGGACCTACACCTATGGCTACACCTTC
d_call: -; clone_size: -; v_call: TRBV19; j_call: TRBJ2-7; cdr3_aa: CASSMSRGGYEQYF; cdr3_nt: TGTGCCAGTAGTATGTCCAGGGGAGGTTACGAGCAGTACTTC
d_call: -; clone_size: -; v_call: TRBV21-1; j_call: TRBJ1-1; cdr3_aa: CASSFWTGATEAFF; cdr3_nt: TGTGCCAGCAGCTTCTGGACAGGGGCCACTGAAGCTTTCTTT
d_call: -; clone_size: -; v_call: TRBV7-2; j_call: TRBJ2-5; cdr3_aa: CASSRGQETQYF; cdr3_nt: TGTGCCAGCAGCCGAGGACAAGAGACCCAGTACTTC
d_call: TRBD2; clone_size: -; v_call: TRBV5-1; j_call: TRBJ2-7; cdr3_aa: CASSPNLSGRWYEQYF; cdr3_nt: TGCGCCAGCAGCCCAAACCTTAGCGGGAGATGGTACGAGCAGTACTTC
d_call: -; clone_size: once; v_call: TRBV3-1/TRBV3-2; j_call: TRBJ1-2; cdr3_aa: CASSLVVHYGYTF; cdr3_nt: TGTGCCAGCAGCCTCGTCGTTCACTATGGCTACACCTTC
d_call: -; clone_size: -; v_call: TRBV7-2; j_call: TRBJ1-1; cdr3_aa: CASSQALGNTEAFF; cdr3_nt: TGTGCCAGCAGCCAGGCCCTCGGGAACACTGAAGCTTTCTTT
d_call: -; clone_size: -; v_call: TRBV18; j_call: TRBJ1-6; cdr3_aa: CASSPDRGVSYNSPLHF; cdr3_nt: TGTGCCAGCTCACCCGACAGAGGTGTTTCCTATAATTCACCCCTCCACTTT
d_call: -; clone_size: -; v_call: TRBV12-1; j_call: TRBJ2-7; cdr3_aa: CASSPSGVQVFSYEQYF; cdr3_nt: TGTGCCAGCAGCCCAAGCGGGGTACAGGTCTTCTCCTACGAGCAGTACTTC
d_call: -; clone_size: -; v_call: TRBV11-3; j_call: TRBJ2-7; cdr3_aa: CASSSDSLTYEQYF; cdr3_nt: TGTGCCAGCAGCTCGGACAGCCTGACCTACGAGCAGTACTTC